This section outlines one T cell receptor beta chain sequence together with its context. Repertoires were generated with immunoSEQ multiplex PCR, while TCRdb's copy carries only in-frame clones and drops some. The sample shows 40,000 to 45,000 clones, approximately 90% of them seen only once. This sample was taken from a study of T cell changes during pregnancy in multiple sclerosis. The length of the CDR3 is 15 residues. Trimming stripped 8 bases from V and 0 bases from J, with 13 bases between. Germline values: CDR1 PRHDT, CDR2 FYEKMQ (reference sequence). This receptor was identified in a female donor in good health, enrolled as a control in a pregnancy study. Here the sequenced sample was CD8+ T cells from peripheral blood mononuclear cells, taken after pregnancy. The chain recombines TRBV13 with TRBJ2-2, with a tentative D call TRBD1 (5 bases). The CDR3 DNA follows: TGTGCCAGCGGTATTACAGGTGCGAACACCGGGGAGCTGTTTTTT. Translation: CASGITGANTGELFF. Full variable domain (remainder filled in from reference TRBV13 and TRBJ2-2): AAGVIQSPRHLIKEKRETATLKCYPIPRHDTVYWYQQGPGQDPQFLISFYEKMQSDKGSIPDRFSAQQFSDYHSELNMSSLELGDSALYFCASGITGANTGELFFGEGSRLTVL.